The next 2 T cell receptor beta chains were all read from a single sample in a study of shared clonotypes between healthy human individuals. The protocol was immunoSEQ multiplex PCR, while the TCRdb copy is restricted to in-frame clones and leaves out a portion. The table includes around 430,000 clones, more than 75% detected once. The specimen sequenced was PBMCs. The receptors were gathered from a woman between 40 and 50 years old in good health. Some clones in this sample may be carry-over from other donors' samples.

This clone was detected many times. The rearrangement joins TRBV6-6 to TRBJ1-5; possible D gene TRBD1, 5 bases. Germline V lookup: CDR1 MNHNY, CDR2 SVGAGI (reference sequence). The CDR3 covers 14 residues. Trimming left V 2 bases short and J 4 bases short, with 9 bases between. The CDR3 DNA follows: TGTGCCAGCAGTTACGGGACGGAGAATCAGCCCCAGCATTTT. The encoded protein is CASSYGTENQPQHF.

The genes are TRBV25-1 and TRBJ2-5; possibly TRBD2 for D (5 bases). This CDR3 is built from 13 residues. V was cut by 2 bases and J by 5 bases, with 9 bases left in between. Per the germline V gene, CDR1 is MGHDK and CDR2 is SYGVNS. As DNA, the CDR3 is TGTGCCAGCAGTGAAACGGGGTTTGAGACCCAGTACTTC. Amino acid sequence: CASSETGFETQYF. Combining the CDR3 with reference TRBV25-1 and TRBJ2-5 gives the whole variable domain EADIYQTPRYLVIGTGKKITLECSQTMGHDKMYWYQQDPGMELHLIHYSYGVNSTEKGDLSSESTVSRIRTEHFPLTLESARPSHTSQYLCASSETGFETQYFGPGTRLLVL.